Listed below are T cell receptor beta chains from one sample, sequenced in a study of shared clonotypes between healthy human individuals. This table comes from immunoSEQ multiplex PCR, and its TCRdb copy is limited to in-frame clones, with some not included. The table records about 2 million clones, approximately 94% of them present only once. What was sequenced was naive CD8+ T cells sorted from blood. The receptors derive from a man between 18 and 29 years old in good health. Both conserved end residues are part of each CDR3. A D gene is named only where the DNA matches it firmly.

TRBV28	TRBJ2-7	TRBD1	TGTGCCAGCAGTCCCAGGGAACAGGGGGCCTACGAGCAGTACTTC	CASSPREQGAYEQYF
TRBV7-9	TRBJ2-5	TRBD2	TGTGCCAGCAGCTTAATGGTGGGGCTCCAACTAGCGGGAGAAGAGACCCAGTACTTC	CASSLMVGLQLAGEETQYF
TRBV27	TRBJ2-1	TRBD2	TGTGCCAGCATCCCCTTGGGGGCTAGCGGGACCGGTGGTGAGCAGTTCTTC	CASIPLGASGTGGEQFF
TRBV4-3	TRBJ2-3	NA	TGCGCCAGCAGCCAAGATAGGGAACAGGGCGAAGCAGATACGCAGTATTTT	CASSQDREQGEADTQYF
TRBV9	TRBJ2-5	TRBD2	TGTGCCAGCAGCGTAGCCGGTGCGGGAGGGGAGGAGACCCAGTACTTC	CASSVAGAGGEETQYF
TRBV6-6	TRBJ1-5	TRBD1	TGTGCCAGCATGAGGGGGCAGGACGTCCATCAGCCCCAGCATTTT	CASMRGQDVHQPQHF
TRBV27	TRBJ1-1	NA	TGTGCCAGCAGTTTAATTCCAGACCTGAACACTGAAGCTTTCTTT	CASSLIPDLNTEAFF
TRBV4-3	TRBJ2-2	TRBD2	TGCGCCAGCAGCCAAGATGGACTAGCGGGAGGGCCCACCGGGGAGCTGTTTTTT	CASSQDGLAGGPTGELFF
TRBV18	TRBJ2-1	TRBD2	TGTGCCAGCTCACCATTATTACTAGCGGCCGGTAACAACAATGAGCAGTTCTTC	CASSPLLLAAGNNNEQFF
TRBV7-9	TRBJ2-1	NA	TGTGCCAGCAGCTTAGCGCTAGGGAATGAGCAGTTCTTC	CASSLALGNEQFF
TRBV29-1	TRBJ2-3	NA	TGCAGCGTAGCGGGTCAAAGCACAGATACGCAGTATTTT	CSVAGQSTDTQYF
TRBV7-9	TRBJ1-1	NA	TGTGCCAGCAGCTTAGTAGCGGGAGGAGACACTGAAGCTTTCTTT	CASSLVAGGDTEAFF
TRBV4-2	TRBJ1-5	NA	TGTGCCAGCAGCCAAGATCTGGGGGGGAGCCAGCCCCAGCATTTT	CASSQDLGGSQPQHF
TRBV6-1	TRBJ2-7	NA	TGTGCCAGCAGTGAACGGGGCTCCTACGAGCAGTACTTC	CASSERGSYEQYF
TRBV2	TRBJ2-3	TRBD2	TGTGCCAGCAGTGAAGCTAGCGGGACGAGCACAGATACGCAGTATTTT	CASSEASGTSTDTQYF
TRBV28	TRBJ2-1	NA	TGTGCCAGCAGTACACCACATAACGAGCAGTTCTTC	CASSTPHNEQFF
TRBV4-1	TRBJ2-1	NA	TGCGCCAGCAGCCGACCGGGTGAGCAGTTCTTC	CASSRPGEQFF
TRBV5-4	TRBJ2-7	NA	TGTGCCAGCAGCACCGGGACTTACGAGCAGTACTTC	CASSTGTYEQYF